This TCR beta chain stems from a study of beta chain features in type 1 diabetes. The CDR3 contains 14 residues. The ends were cut back, 2 bases at V and 0 bases at J, with 8 bases in the middle. Germline CDR1 is SGHRS and CDR2 is YFSETQ. The study reverse transcribed the entire isolated RNA, so it sequenced expressed TCRB transcripts. Measured with immunoSEQ multiplex PCR; TCRdb has only the in-frame clones, and not every one. This table holds 160,000 or so clones, 7% to 9.5% found once. Study results and limitations: Shortening of TCRB CDR3s, moderate but significant, appeared in all four CD4+ subsets of Type 1 diabetes patients. PCR might favor shorter templates, equally in patients and controls. Type 1 diabetes patients had fewer VDJ junction insertions and more deletions.

Sampling consisted of one heparinised blood draw per donor, averaging around 120 mL. This clone turned up a few times. Antigen specificity is unknown. The chain carries TRBV5-1 and TRBJ1-2; no clear D. This sequence was found in a woman aged 25 to 39 with type 1 diabetes. The sample comprised central memory CD4+ T cells from blood. The CDR3 spells CASSFASANYGYTF. The CDR3 DNA sequence: TGCGCCAGCAGCTTCGCCTCAGCTAACTATGGCTACACCTTC. Full variable domain (remainder filled in from reference TRBV5-1 and TRBJ1-2): KAGVTQTPRYLIKTRGQQVTLSCSPISGHRSVSWYQQTPGQGLQFLFEYFSETQRNKGNFPGRFSGRQFSNSRSEMNVSTLELGDSALYLCASSFASANYGYTFGSGTRLTVV.